This T cell receptor beta chain came from a study of shared T cell receptors in the human thymus. This table comes from immunoSEQ multiplex PCR, and its TCRdb copy is limited to in-frame clones, with some not included. The data hold fewer than 700,000 clones, with roughly 90% observed a single time. The germline gives CDR1 LGHNA, CDR2 YSLEER. The CDR3 runs to 15 residues. The sample was also reused in another study, on human thymus T cells. Per that study: Obtained as resections during corrective heart surgery, the thymus tissue was then studied.

The J gene is TRBJ2-5, the V gene TRBV4-3, with TRBD1 matching 8 bases. The J call may be in error: the DNA end matches TRBJ2-7 better. The TCR was taken from a boy younger than two with a congenital heart defect. The source material was thymocytes. Here the CDR3 reads CASSQVGQGPYEQYF. The CDR3 DNA reads TGCGCCAGCAGCCAAGTCGGACAGGGCCCGTACGAGCAGTACTTC.